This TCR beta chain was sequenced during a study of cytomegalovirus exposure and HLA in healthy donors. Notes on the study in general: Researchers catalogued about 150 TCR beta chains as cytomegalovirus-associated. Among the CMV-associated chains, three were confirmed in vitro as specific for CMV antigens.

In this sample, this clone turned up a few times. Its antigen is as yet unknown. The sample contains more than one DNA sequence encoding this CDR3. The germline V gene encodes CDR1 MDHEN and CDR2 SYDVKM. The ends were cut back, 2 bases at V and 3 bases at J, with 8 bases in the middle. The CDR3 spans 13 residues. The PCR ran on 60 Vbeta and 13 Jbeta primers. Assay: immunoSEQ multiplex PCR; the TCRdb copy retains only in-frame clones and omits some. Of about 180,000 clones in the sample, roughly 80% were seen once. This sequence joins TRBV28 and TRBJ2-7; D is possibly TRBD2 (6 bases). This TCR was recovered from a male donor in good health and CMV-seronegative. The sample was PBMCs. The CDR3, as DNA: TGTGCCAGCAGTTTAGCGGGAAGCTACGAGCAGTACTTC. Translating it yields CASSLAGSYEQYF.